This TCR beta chain originates from a study of T cells in Graves' hyperthyroidism and ophthalmopathy (dated by TCRdb to the late 2010s). With respect to the entire study: Peripheral blood samples were taken at the time of initial diagnosis, prior to any treatment. The paper reports TCR Vbeta CDR3 sequencing of more than 120 peripheral blood samples: over 40 ophthalmopathy, under 85 hyperthyroidism and 17 progressor patients. After blood sampling, hyperthyroidism patients were treated with methimazole at a starting dose of 30 mg daily, and ophthalmopathy patients were treated with high-dose intravenous methylprednisolone. Whether ophthalmopathy could be predicted prospectively was tested in an independent validation cohort made up of some 20 hyperthyroidism patients plus 17 patients who later progressed to ophthalmopathy. For training and testing, the approximately 92 patients in the discovery cohort were randomly divided in a 7:3 ratio. To identify distinguishing TCR V-J signatures, a discovery cohort of 100 patients was used, comprising some 45 with Graves' ophthalmopathy and 55 to 65 with stable Graves' hyperthyroidism. The study also compared thyroid tissue and blood T-cell repertoires from 6 or 7 Graves' hyperthyroidism patients.

Graves' hyperthyroidism was defined as stable when no progression to ophthalmopathy occurred over 18 months of follow-up. Hyperthyroidism patients were aged 18 to 65 years and newly diagnosed, with disease duration of less than 2 months. Patients with uncontrolled infections, other autoimmune diseases, pregnancy or lactation were excluded. Clinical symptoms, serum thyroxine and TRAb, thyroid ultrasound, and orbital computed tomography formed the basis for the diagnoses. PBMCs were separated from 10 ml of fresh peripheral blood using Ficoll-Paque density gradient centrifugation. Total RNA was extracted with Trizol reagent, and quality was checked on an Agilent 2100 Bioanalyzer. Amplification of TCR beta CDR3 regions was carried out from RNA transcripts. The first round of RT-PCR for the TCR CDR3 was performed with the HTBI primer set and the Qiagen OneStep RT-PCR kit. Libraries were constructed in a second round of multiplex PCR, after which size selection and purification were performed. The libraries were sequenced on an Illumina HiSeq2000 using paired-end 100 bp reads. The authors processed their data as follows. SOAPnuke was used to process the raw data, throwing out any read that contained adapters or uncalled bases, had a mean Phred below 15, or lacked an exact constant-primer or identifier match. COPE v1.2.5 was used to merge high-quality paired reads, and clonotypes were defined as unique nucleotide sequences. MiTCR v1.1 was used to align clonotypes to the IMGT TRBV, TRBD and TRBJ reference segments. Analysis was restricted to V-J combinations with a frequency above 0.0001, which covered 99% to 99.2% of repertoires. The TCS score was defined as F50 (clonal expansion) divided by E x V (chaos), with BLOSUM62-based TCRdist calculated between CDR3 peptides within each V-J. Welch's t-statistics and random forest reduced 500 to 550 V-J features to about 12, which were used in a naive Bayes classifier (R e1071). TCRdb reprocessing: public reads trimmed at Q25 with fastp, clones called with MiXCR, in-frame beta chains kept. All rows with the same CDR3 protein become a single entry with the most common DNA and genes. These V and J calls originate from TCRdb's pipeline instead of the authors' own analysis. This sample has 300,000 to 350,000 distinct CDR3 sequences in its table, and 21% of those were observed once. The ten most abundant clones make up roughly 52% of the sample.

For this clonotype: The antigen it recognizes is unknown. No much larger clone is present one base from it, and per-base qualities are unavailable.

Sequences SGHDN (CDR1) and FVKESK (CDR2) are obtained from the germline V gene. V loses 3 bases at its end and J loses 2 bases; junction bases beyond the gene matches: 2. From the cysteine up to the phenylalanine, the CDR3 has a length of 15 residues. Just CDR3 DNA is preserved here, 45 bases in frame from base 1. Study-level results and caveats: Most expanded thyroid clonotypes (frequency above 0.001) were also detected in blood, suggesting blood repertoires may reflect thyroid immune responses. In validation, the model predicted progression to ophthalmopathy a median of roughly 6.2 months before onset, with 70% to 71% sensitivity and 72.22% specificity. Ophthalmopathy was separated from stable hyperthyroidism by a 13 V-J signature model, with over 85% sensitivity and about 81% specificity obtained in cross-validation and 80%/75% obtained in testing. Sample size was not statistically predetermined, and investigators were not blinded to group allocation.

The sequence joins TRBV14 to TRBJ2-7; TRBD1 matches 12 bases in the middle. The clonotype originates from a woman in her forties or fifties with Graves' hyperthyroidism. Sequencing was carried out using blood. The CDR3 reads CASSHGTGGPYEQYF. The bases read TGTGCCAGCAGCCACGGGACAGGGGGCCCCTACGAGCAGTACTTC.